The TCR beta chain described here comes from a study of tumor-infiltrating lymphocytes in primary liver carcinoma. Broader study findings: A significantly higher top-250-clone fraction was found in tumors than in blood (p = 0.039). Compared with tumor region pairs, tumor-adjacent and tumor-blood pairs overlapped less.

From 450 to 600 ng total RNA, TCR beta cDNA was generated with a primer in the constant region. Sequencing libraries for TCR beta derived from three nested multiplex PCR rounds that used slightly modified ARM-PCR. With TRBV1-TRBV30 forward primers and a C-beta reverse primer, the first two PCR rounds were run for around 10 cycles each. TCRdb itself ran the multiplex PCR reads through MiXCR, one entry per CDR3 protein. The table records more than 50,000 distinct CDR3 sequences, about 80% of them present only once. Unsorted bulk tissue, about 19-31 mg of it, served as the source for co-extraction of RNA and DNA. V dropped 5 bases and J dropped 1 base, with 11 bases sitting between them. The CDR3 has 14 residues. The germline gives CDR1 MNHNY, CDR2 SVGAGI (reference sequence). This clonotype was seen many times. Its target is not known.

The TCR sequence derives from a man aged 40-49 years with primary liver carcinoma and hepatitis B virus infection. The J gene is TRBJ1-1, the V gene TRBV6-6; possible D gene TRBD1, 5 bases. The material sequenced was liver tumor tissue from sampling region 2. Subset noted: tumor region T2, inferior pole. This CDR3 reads CASSTDGANTEAFF. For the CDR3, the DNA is TGTGCCAGCAGTACCGATGGGGCGAACACTGAAGCTTTCTTT.